By sample share, the clone carrying this TCR beta chain is medium-sized (0.01 to 0.1%). Antigen unknown. The sample belongs to a study of CD8 T cells in ankylosing spondylitis. Findings and caveats of the study: Researchers report that disease-linked clones proved CD8+ and relatively rare in peripheral blood. Researchers reportedly found disease-linked clones significantly enriched in matched ankylosing spondylitis synovial fluid. It appeared that ankylosing spondylitis blood was characterized by a TCR beta motif of seven or eight highly homologous variants.

Germline lookup yields CDR1 SQVTM and CDR2 ANQGSEA. CDR3 size: 13 residues. With 3 bases removed from V and 2 bases from J, the gap between germline ends came to 7 bases. Construction of TCR beta libraries was performed using quantitative 5'-RACE with molecular barcodes. TCRdb redid the calling of the 5' RACE reads with MiXCR, one entry per CDR3 protein. The sample lists 24,000 or so distinct CDR3 sequences, 10% to 15% occurring once. The rearrangement links TRBV29-1 to TRBJ2-2; tentative D call: TRBD1 (5 bases). Source material: blood. This sequence originates from a male donor with ankylosing spondylitis or in good health (not recorded which). In nucleotides, the CDR3 is TGCAGCGTTGACAGGGCCAACACCGGGGAGCTGTTTTTT. Encoded protein: CSVDRANTGELFF.